This T cell receptor (beta chain) is drawn from a study of T cell repertoires in cytomegalovirus infection. About the study: CMV epitopes in the study were HLA-C-restricted (recently identified) and HLA-B-restricted (well studied).

There are 12 residues in the CDR3. Germline lookup yields CDR1 LNHDA and CDR2 SQIVND (reference sequence). Trimming took off 10 bases at V and 1 base at J, with 10 bases between the two ends. TCRdb called the reads again in MiXCR, with one record for every CDR3 protein. The table has fewer than 1,000,000 distinct CDR3 sequences, about 33% seen once. This clonotype was seen a single time. The antigen remains unidentified. The CDR3 does not close with the conserved phenylalanine or tryptophan, likely indicating a read error. This material consisted of cultured CD8+ T cells from PBMCs, taken from culture after CMV antigen stimulation. The source of this sequence is a human donor in good health (CMV status not recorded). Some clones in this sample may be carry-over from other donors' samples. V gene TRBV19 combines with J gene TRBJ1-1; possibly TRBD1 for D (5 bases). In DNA form, the CDR3 reads TGTGCCACCAGGAGGGGGAACACTGAAGCTTTCTCT. This gives the protein CATRRGNTEAFS.